Detailed here is one T cell receptor beta chain. What it binds is unknown. Sequenced by immunoSEQ multiplex PCR; TCRdb stores in-frame clones only, minus some. The sample yields 50,000 or so clones, approximately 78% seen once. This CDR3 contains 12 residues. V lost 6 bases to trimming and J lost 6 bases, with 12 bases between them. CDR1 and CDR2 from the germline V gene are MNHEY and SVGAGI. These data come from a study of OX40 agonist ivuxolimab in advanced cancers. Broader study findings: In general, CD8+ T cells held more expanded clones than CD4+ did, on average.

Sequenced here: CD4+ or CD8+ T cells sorted from blood, sampled in a trial of the OX40 agonist ivuxolimab. The V call is TRBV6-5, the J call TRBJ2-7, with a tentative D call TRBD2 (7 bases). The clonotype was recovered from an adult with an advanced solid tumor such as melanoma, head and neck, liver or kidney cancer. CDR3 amino acids: CASRGGAPEQYF. DNA for the CDR3: TGTGCCAGCAGGGGGGGGGCTCCCGAGCAGTACTTC.